This passage covers 19 T cell receptor beta chains from one sample sequenced in a study of blood T cells in healthy people across ages. A sample-barcoded 5' primer and a J-beta primer mix were used in a second PCR of about 6 to 11 cycles. TCRdb used MiXCR to reprocess the 5' RACE reads, holding one entry per CDR3 protein. The data hold fewer than 1,000,000 distinct CDR3 sequences, with under 45% observed a single time. The sample was blood. The receptors were sampled from a man between 60 and 70 years old in good health.

V gene TRBV20-1 combines with J gene TRBJ2-1; D not certain. The CDR3 contains 12 residues. Deletions cut 3 bases from V and 4 bases from J, with 7 bases between. Germline CDR1 reads DFQATT; CDR2 reads SNEGSKA (reference sequence). The CDR3 is CSASGPYNEQFF. The DNA for the CDR3 is TGCAGTGCTAGTGGTCCATACAATGAGCAGTTCTTC.

This clonotype appeared a few times. V and J are TRBV10-2 and TRBJ2-1; perhaps TRBD2 as D (5 bases). The CDR3 is made up of 11 amino acids. Trimming pared 6 bases from V and 9 bases from J, leaving 9 bases between. The germline V gene encodes CDR1 WSHSY and CDR2 SAAADI. The CDR3 protein is CASRDLVEQFF. CDR3 nucleotides: TGCGCCAGCAGGGACTTGGTTGAGCAGTTCTTC.

This rearrangement joins TRBV28 to TRBJ1-2, with a tentative D call TRBD1 (6 bases). The CDR3 spans 14 residues. V lost 3 bases and J lost 7, with 15 bases in between. The V gene's germline CDR1 is MDHEN and CDR2 SYDVKM. The CDR3 protein is CASSFSGQKGGYTF. CDR3 DNA sequence: TGTGCCAGCAGTTTCTCTGGACAGAAGGGTGGCTACACCTTC.

This clonotype was seen only a few times. The gene calls are TRBV6-2 or TRBV6-3 and TRBJ2-5, with D unclear. CDR1 and CDR2 from the germline V gene are MNHEY and SVGEGT. The CDR3 is 15 residues long. V lost 0 bases and J lost 2, with 10 bases in between. The CDR3, as DNA: TGTGCCAGCAGTTACTCTGTTTACAGACAAGAGACCCAGTACTTC. This gives the protein CASSYSVYRQETQYF.

The gene calls are TRBV24-1 and TRBJ2-2, with D possibly TRBD2 on 6 matching bases. The CDR3 extends over 15 amino acids. Per germline, CDR1 KGHDR and CDR2 SFDVKD. V was pared by 3 bases and J by 7 bases, with 14 bases between. For the CDR3, the DNA is TGTGCCACCAGTGATCCGAGCTCCGGGGGCGGGGAGCTGTTTTTT. It specifies CATSDPSSGGGELFF.

The chain links TRBV7-9 to TRBJ1-3; possibly TRBD1 for D (5 bases). This CDR3 contains 13 residues. V was trimmed by 5 bases and J by 1 base, leaving 6 bases between them. Germline CDR1 SEHNR, CDR2 FQNEAQ (reference sequence). The CDR3 coding sequence is TGTGCCAGCAGCGACAGTTCTGGAAACACCATATATTTT. Its translation: CASSDSSGNTIYF.

Notes on this clonotype: Since a much larger clone is just one base distant, this may be a read error. V gene TRBV4-1 combines with J gene TRBJ2-5; D remains unclear. The V and J ends lost 3 bases and 2 bases respectively, with 16 bases between them. CDR1 is MGHRA and CDR2 is YSYEKL in the germline V gene. The CDR3 has 16 amino acids. In DNA, the CDR3 is TGCGCCAGCAGCCATAGATCGGAAGGGAAACAAGAGACCCAGTACTTC. Protein product: CASSHRSEGKQETQYF.

CDR3 loop: CASTAGQFNQPQHF. CDR3 DNA: TGTGCCAGCACCGCGGGACAGTTCAATCAGCCCCAGCATTTT. The chain combines TRBV12-3 or TRBV12-4 with TRBJ1-5; TRBD1 matches at 7 bases. With 7 bases clipped from V and 3 bases from J, the junction kept 6 bases outside the gene matches. The CDR3 spans 14 residues.

V usage is TRBV7-2 and J usage is TRBJ2-3; TRBD2 aligns across 10 bases. The CDR3 is 16 residues long. Germline lookup yields CDR1 SGHTA and CDR2 FQGNSA. J lost 0 bases, V lost 5 bases, and 5 bases had no gene match. The CDR3 loop reads CASSGGLAVSTDTQYF. CDR3 DNA: TGTGCCAGCAGCGGAGGACTAGCGGTTAGCACAGATACGCAGTATTTT.

This clonotype has a handful of counts. The V and J genes are TRBV18 and TRBJ2-7; perhaps D is TRBD1 or TRBD2 (5 bases each). Deletions cut 6 bases from V and 6 bases from J, with 18 bases between. This CDR3 spans 14 amino acids. The germline V gene has CDR1 KGHSH and CDR2 LQKENI. CDR3 sequence reads: CASSAPGRVSEQYF. The CDR3 bases are TGTGCCAGCTCCGCTCCGGGGCGAGTATCCGAGCAGTACTTC.

The genes are TRBV20-1 and TRBJ1-1; TRBD1 is a possible D gene (5 bases). Germline CDR1 reads DFQATT; CDR2 reads SNEGSKA (reference sequence). CDR3 size: 14 residues. Between the trimmed V and J ends, which lost 5 bases and 4 bases, there was a span of 17 bases. CDR3: CSAPRRRDGTEAFF. CDR3 coding DNA: TGCAGTGCTCCCCGTAGGAGGGACGGCACTGAAGCTTTCTTT.

This clonotype was recorded a few times. The CDR3 DNA is TGTGCCAGCAGTCAAAGGGCAGGAGACCCCTACGAGCAGTACTTC. Translation gives CASSQRAGDPYEQYF. The chain links TRBV6-2 or TRBV6-3 to TRBJ2-7; no firm D call. CDR1 is MNHEY, CDR2 SVGEGT, per germline. This CDR3 region has 15 residues. V lost 5 bases, J lost 2 bases, and 16 bases lay in between.

The chain uses TRBV6-5 and TRBJ2-1, with 14 bases matching TRBD2. The CDR3 spans 13 residues. Trimming cost V 8 bases and J 7 bases; bases outside gene matches: 1. CDR1 is MNHEY and CDR2 is SVGAGI in the germline V gene. For the CDR3, the DNA is TGTGCCAGCCGGACTAGCGGGGGGAATGAGCAGTTCTTC. This translates into CASRTSGGNEQFF.

The chain joins TRBV9 to TRBJ2-6, with 10 positions matching TRBD1. This CDR3 region has 18 residues. Germline V lookup: CDR1 SGDLS, CDR2 YYNGEE. The V segment lost 4 bases and the J segment 0 bases; nucleotides outside the gene matches: 7. The CDR3 sequence: CASSTRDRGISGANVLTF. The CDR3 bases are TGTGCCAGCAGCACTCGGGACAGGGGTATCTCTGGGGCCAACGTCCTGACTTTC.

This clonotype was seen ten or more times. V is TRBV25-1 and J is TRBJ1-1; TRBD1 agrees at 11 bases. Germline V gene lookup returns CDR1 MGHDK and CDR2 SYGVNS. With 1 base clipped from V and 7 bases from J, the junction kept 5 bases outside the gene matches. The CDR3 spans 15 residues. CDR3: CASSELRTGGFEAFF. Here the CDR3 DNA reads TGTGCCAGCAGTGAATTGAGGACAGGGGGCTTTGAAGCTTTCTTT.

The rearrangement uses TRBV20-1 and TRBJ1-2; D uncertain. Looked up from germline, CDR1 is DFQATT and CDR2 is SNEGSKA (reference sequence). With 4 bases removed from V and 0 bases from J, the gap between germline ends came to 3 bases. The CDR3 is made up of 11 amino acids. Here the CDR3 DNA reads TGCAGTGCTACTCCTAACTATGGCTACACCTTC. Translating it yields CSATPNYGYTF.

This clonotype has just a few counts. The chain has TRBV7-2 and TRBJ2-3; the match to TRBD2 covers 13 bases. The CDR3 is 19 amino acids. The germline V gene encodes CDR1 SGHTA and CDR2 FQGNSA. Losses at the gene ends were 0 bases for V and 0 bases for J; bases not matched to a gene: 6. The CDR3: CASSLAPTSGGASTDTQYF. CDR3 sequence (DNA): TGTGCCAGCAGCTTAGCGCCCACTAGCGGGGGGGCGAGCACAGATACGCAGTATTTT.

This chain connects TRBV19 to TRBJ2-3, with TRBD2 matching 12 bases. CDR3 length: 16 residues. The germline CDR1 and CDR2 sequences are LNHDA and SQIVND (reference sequence). V lost 5 bases, J lost 4 bases, and 7 bases stayed unmatched. The CDR3 nucleotides are TGTGCCAGTAGTCGACAACTAGCGGGGGGATCAGATACGCAGTATTTT. Translating it yields CASSRQLAGGSDTQYF.

V usage is TRBV6-5 and J usage is TRBJ1-5; tentatively, D is TRBD1 (6 bases). The CDR3 loop spans 15 amino acids. V was pared by 5 bases and J by 6 bases, with 17 bases between. CDR1 and CDR2 from the germline V gene are MNHEY and SVGAGI. DNA of the CDR3: TGTGCCAGCAGTCCCCAGGCGGGGGGCGGTCAGCCCCAGCATTTT. Its translation is CASSPQAGGGQPQHF.